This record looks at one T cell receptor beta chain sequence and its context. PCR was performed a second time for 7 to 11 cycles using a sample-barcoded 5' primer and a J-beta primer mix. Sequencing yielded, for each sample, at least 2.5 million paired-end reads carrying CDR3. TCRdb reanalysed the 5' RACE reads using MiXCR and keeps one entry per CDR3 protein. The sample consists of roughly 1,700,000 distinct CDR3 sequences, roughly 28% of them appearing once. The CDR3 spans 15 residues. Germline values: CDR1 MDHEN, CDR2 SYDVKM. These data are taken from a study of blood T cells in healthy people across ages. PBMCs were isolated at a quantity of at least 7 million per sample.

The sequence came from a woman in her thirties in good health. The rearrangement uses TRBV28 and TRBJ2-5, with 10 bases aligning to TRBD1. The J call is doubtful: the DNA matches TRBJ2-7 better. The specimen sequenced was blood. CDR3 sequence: CASRADRGYLYEQYF. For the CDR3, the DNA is TGTGCCAGCAGAGCGGACAGGGGGTATCTATACGAGCAGTACTTC.